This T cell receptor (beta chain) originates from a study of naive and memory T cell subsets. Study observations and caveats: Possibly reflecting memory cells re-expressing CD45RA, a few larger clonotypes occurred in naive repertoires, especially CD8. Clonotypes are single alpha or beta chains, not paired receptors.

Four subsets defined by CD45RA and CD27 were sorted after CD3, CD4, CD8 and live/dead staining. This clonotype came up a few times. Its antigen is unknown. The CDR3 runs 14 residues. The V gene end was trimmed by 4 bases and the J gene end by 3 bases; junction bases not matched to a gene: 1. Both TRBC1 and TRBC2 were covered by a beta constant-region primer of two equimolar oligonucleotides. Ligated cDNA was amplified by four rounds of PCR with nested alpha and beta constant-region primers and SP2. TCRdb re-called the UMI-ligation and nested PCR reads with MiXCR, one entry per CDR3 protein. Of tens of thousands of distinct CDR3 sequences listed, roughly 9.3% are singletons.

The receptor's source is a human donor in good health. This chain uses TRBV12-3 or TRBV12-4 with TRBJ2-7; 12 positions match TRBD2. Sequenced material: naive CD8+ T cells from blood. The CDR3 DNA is TGTGCCAGCAGTTCACTAGCGGGAGGCTACGAGCAGTACTTC. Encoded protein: CASSSLAGGYEQYF.